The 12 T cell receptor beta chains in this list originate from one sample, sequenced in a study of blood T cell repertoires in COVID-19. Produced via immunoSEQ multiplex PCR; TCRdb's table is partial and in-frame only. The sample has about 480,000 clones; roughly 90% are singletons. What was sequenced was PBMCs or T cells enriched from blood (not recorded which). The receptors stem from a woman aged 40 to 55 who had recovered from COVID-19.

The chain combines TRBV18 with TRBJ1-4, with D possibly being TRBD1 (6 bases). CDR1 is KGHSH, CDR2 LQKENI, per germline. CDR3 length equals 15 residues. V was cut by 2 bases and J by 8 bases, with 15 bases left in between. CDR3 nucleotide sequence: TGTGCCAGCTCACCATCGAAAACCCAGGGGGAAAAACTGTTTTTT. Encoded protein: CASSPSKTQGEKLFF. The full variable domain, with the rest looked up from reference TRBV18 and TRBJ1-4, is NAGVMQNPRHLVRRRGQEARLRCSPMKGHSHVYWYRQLPEEGLKFMVYLQKENIIDESGMPKERFSAEFPKEGPSILRIQQVVRGDSAAYFCASSPSKTQGEKLFFGSGTQLSVL.

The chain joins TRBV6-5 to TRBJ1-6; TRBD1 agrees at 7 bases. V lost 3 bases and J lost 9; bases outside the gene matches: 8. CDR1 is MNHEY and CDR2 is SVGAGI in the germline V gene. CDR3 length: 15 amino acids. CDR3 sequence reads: CASSYGIRGTSPLHF. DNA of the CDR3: TGTGCCAGCAGTTATGGGATCAGGGGGACTTCACCCCTCCACTTT.

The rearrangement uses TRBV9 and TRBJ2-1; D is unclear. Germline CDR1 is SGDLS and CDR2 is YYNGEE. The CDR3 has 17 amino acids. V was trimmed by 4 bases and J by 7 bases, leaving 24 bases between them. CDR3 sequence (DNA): TGTGCCAGCAGCCCCACTGGTTGGCGGAATAGTGATAATGAGCAGTTCTTC. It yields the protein CASSPTGWRNSDNEQFF.

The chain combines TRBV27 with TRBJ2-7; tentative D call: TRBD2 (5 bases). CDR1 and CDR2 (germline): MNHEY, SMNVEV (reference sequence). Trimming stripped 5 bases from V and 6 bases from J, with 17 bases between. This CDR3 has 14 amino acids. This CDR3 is CASSLGSKESEQYF. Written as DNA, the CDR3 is TGTGCCAGCAGTCTAGGGAGCAAAGAATCCGAGCAGTACTTC.

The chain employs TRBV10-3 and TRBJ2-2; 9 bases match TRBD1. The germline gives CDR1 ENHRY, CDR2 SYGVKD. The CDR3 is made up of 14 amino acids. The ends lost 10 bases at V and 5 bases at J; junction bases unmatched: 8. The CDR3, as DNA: TGTGCCACGACTAGGACAGGGGAAACCGGGGAGCTGTTTTTT. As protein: CATTRTGETGELFF.

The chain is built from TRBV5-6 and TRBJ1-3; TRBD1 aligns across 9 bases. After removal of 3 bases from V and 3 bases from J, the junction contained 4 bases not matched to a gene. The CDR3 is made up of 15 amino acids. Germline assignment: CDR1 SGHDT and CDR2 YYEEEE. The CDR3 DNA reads TGTGCCAGCAGCTCGGGACAGGGTTATGGAAACACCATATATTTT. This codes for CASSSGQGYGNTIYF. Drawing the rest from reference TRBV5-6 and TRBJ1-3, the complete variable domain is DAGVTQSPTHLIKTRGQQVTLRCSPKSGHDTVSWYQQALGQGPQFIFQYYEEEERQRGNFPDRFSGHQFPNYSSELNVNALLLGDSALYLCASSSGQGYGNTIYFGEGSWLTVV.

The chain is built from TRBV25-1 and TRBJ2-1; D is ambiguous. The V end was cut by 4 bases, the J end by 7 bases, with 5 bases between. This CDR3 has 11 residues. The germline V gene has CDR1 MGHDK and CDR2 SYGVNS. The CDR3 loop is CASSGMNEQFF. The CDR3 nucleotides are TGTGCCAGCAGTGGTATGAATGAGCAGTTCTTC.

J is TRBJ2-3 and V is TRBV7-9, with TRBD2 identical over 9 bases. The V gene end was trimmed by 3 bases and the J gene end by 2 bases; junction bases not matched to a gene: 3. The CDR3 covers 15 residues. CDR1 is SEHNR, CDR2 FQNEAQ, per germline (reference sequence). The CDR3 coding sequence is TGTGCCAGCAGCTTGGGGACTAGCCTCACAGATACGCAGTATTTT. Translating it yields CASSLGTSLTDTQYF.

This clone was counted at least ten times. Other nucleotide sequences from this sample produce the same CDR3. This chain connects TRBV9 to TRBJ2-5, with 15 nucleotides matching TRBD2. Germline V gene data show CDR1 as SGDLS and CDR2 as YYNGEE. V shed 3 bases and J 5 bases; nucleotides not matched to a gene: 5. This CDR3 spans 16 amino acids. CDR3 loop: CASSGGLAGGLETQYF. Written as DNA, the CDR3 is TGTGCCAGCAGCGGAGGACTAGCGGGAGGGCTGGAGACCCAGTACTTC.

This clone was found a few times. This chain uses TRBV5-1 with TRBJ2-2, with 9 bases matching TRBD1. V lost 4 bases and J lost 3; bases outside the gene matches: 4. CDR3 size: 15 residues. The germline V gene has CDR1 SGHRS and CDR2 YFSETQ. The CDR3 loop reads CASSRRQGDTGELFF. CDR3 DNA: TGCGCCAGCAGCCGCCGACAGGGGGACACCGGGGAGCTGTTTTTT. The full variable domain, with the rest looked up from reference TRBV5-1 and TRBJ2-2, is KAGVTQTPRYLIKTRGQQVTLSCSPISGHRSVSWYQQTPGQGLQFLFEYFSETQRNKGNFPGRFSGRQFSNSRSEMNVSTLELGDSALYLCASSRRQGDTGELFFGEGSRLTVL.

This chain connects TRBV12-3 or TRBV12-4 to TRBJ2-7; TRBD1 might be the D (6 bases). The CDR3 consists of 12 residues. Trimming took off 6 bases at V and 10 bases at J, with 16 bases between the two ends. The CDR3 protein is CASSPDRQLQYF. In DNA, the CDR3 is TGTGCCAGCAGCCCGGACAGACAACTTCAGTACTTC.

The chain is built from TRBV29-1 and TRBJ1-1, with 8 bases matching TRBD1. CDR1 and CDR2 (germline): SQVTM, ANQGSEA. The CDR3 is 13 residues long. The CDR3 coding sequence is TGCAGTTACAGGGGGAATTTAAACACTGAAGCTTTCTTT. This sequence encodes CSYRGNLNTEAFF.